This is a list of T cell receptor beta chains from one sample in a study of T cell responses to AZD1222 COVID-19 vaccine. Measured with immunoSEQ multiplex PCR; TCRdb has only the in-frame clones, and not every one. The sample records 110,000 or so clones, around 90% being singletons. The sample consisted of peripheral blood, taken on day 0 of MenACWY control vaccination. The receptors originated from an adult in good health. Both conserved end residues are part of each CDR3. A D gene is named only where the DNA matches it firmly. A row's size may be missing; if present it is once, few, many or a size class.

TRBJ1-2 - - TRBV28 13 CASSPDSVGGYTF TGTGCCAGCAGCCCGGACTCTGTGGGTGGCTACACCTTC
TRBJ2-5 - TRBD2 TRBV5-1 14 CASSFTTSRETQYF TGCGCCAGCAGCTTTACGACTAGCAGAGAGACCCAGTACTTC
TRBJ2-7 - TRBD1 TRBV9 15 CASSTTGQPYLEQYF TGTGCCAGCAGCACAACGGGACAGCCTTATCTCGAGCAGTACTTC
TRBJ2-2 - TRBD1 TRBV12-3/TRBV12-4 12 CASSPTGRELFF TGTGCCAGCAGTCCGACAGGGCGGGAGCTGTTTTTT
TRBJ1-6 few - TRBV4-3 14 CASSQDGGGRSLHF TGCGCCAGCAGCCAAGACGGTGGGGGCCGAAGCCTCCACTTT
TRBJ1-5 - - TRBV15 15 CATSRERGVGQPQHF TGTGCCACCAGCAGAGAACGGGGGGTCGGTCAGCCCCAGCATTTT
TRBJ2-1 once TRBD2 TRBV7-2 14 CASSSRLAGGSQFF TGTGCCAGCAGCTCGAGACTAGCGGGAGGGTCTCAGTTCTTC
TRBJ2-4 - TRBD2 TRBV28 15 CASSTRTSVRNIQYF TGTGCCAGCAGTACCAGGACTAGTGTTAGGAACATTCAGTACTTC
TRBJ1-5 - TRBD1 TRBV30 12 CAWSPARGTQHF TGTGCCTGGAGCCCCGCCAGGGGGACCCAGCATTTT
TRBJ2-2 - - TRBV4-3 15 CASSPTYEQGRELFF TGCGCCAGCAGCCCGACCTACGAACAGGGCAGGGAGCTGTTTTTT
TRBJ1-2 - - TRBV19 13 CASSQGTGYGYTF TGTGCCAGTAGCCAGGGGACCGGCTATGGCTACACCTTC
TRBJ1-2 - - TRBV25-1 15 CATMREGRGTHGYTF TGTGCCACCATGCGGGAGGGTCGGGGGACTCATGGCTACACCTTC
TRBJ2-1 - - TRBV2 13 CASRPWDAERWFF TGTGCCAGCCGACCCTGGGACGCCGAGAGGTGGTTCTTC
TRBJ2-1 - TRBD2 TRBV25-1 16 CASSDIRLAGINEQFF TGTGCCAGCAGTGACATACGACTAGCGGGAATAAATGAGCAGTTCTTC
TRBJ1-3 - - TRBV20-1 10 CSAAGNTIYF TGCAGTGCGGCTGGAAACACCATATATTTT
TRBJ1-6 - - TRBV2 15 CASGGGDEAGSPLHF TGTGCCAGCGGCGGAGGGGATGAGGCTGGTTCACCCCTCCACTTT